The 20 T cell receptor beta chains below all came from one sample that was sequenced in a study of human T cells and chemical hapten exposure. TCRdb reprocessed the RACE reads with MiXCR, giving one entry per CDR3 protein. The profile shows under 450,000 distinct CDR3 sequences, more than 4.5% of them singletons. Time point specified: patch test 1, 2 weeks after DPC sensitization. Regarding treatment: therapeutic diphenylcyclopropenone sensitization with weekly scalp DPC. The sequences come from whole blood, collected in connection with sensitization to the hapten diphenylcyclopropenone (DPC). These receptors were taken from a woman aged 45-59 years with alopecia areata. Some clones in this sample may be carry-over from other donors' samples.

This rearrangement joins TRBV20-1 to TRBJ2-1; perhaps TRBD2 as D (6 bases). The ends were cut back, 3 bases at V and 3 bases at J, with 15 bases in the middle. The CDR3 consists of 15 residues. Germline CDR1 and CDR2: DFQATT and SNEGSKA (reference sequence). In nucleotides, the CDR3 is TGCAGTGCTAGGAAAGGGACTGGTTACTACAATGAGCAGTTCTTC. Translation gives CSARKGTGYYNEQFF.

This clonotype was seen many times. This chain links TRBV3-1 with TRBJ2-5; 11 nucleotides match TRBD2. V lost 4 bases to trimming and J lost 3 bases; unmatched junction nucleotides: 4. The CDR3 is 15 amino acids. CDR1 is LGHDT and CDR2 is YNNKEL in the germline V gene (reference sequence). The CDR3 nucleotides read TGTGCCAGCAGCCCCGGGACTAGCGGAGAAGAGACCCAGTACTTC. It translates to CASSPGTSGEETQYF.

This clonotype was seen repeatedly, ten times or more. This rearrangement joins TRBV7-3 to TRBJ2-3; 8 bases align to TRBD1. Germline lookup yields CDR1 SGHTA and CDR2 FQGTGA. The CDR3 covers 14 residues. J lost 6 bases, V lost 0 bases, and 2 bases had no gene match. For the CDR3, the DNA is TGTGCCAGCAGCTTAACACAGGGGGTGGATACGCAGTATTTT. Amino acids: CASSLTQGVDTQYF. The full variable domain, in which reference TRBV7-3 and TRBJ2-3 provide the parts outside the CDR3, is GAGVSQTPSNKVTEKGKYVELRCDPISGHTALYWYRQSLGQGPEFLIYFQGTGAADDSGLPNDRFFAVRPEGSVSTLKIQRTERGDSAVYLCASSLTQGVDTQYFGPGTRLTVL.

In this sample, this clonotype turned up many times. This chain links TRBV7-2 with TRBJ2-7, with a possible D match to TRBD1 (5 bases). The CDR3 runs to 14 residues. The germline CDR1 and CDR2 sequences are SGHTA and FQGNSA. V lost 1 base, J lost 3 bases, and 10 bases lay in between. The CDR3 nucleotides are TGTGCCAGCAGCTTAGACCAGGGCCGCTACGAGCAGTACTTC. This sequence encodes CASSLDQGRYEQYF.

With respect to this clonotype: This could be a read error, since a much larger clone is one nucleotide away. The genes are TRBV29-1 and TRBJ1-1; no reliable D call. Deletions cut 7 bases from V and 0 bases from J, with 3 bases between. From germline, CDR1 is SQVTM and CDR2 ANQGSEA. The CDR3 extends over 10 amino acids. In nucleotides, the CDR3 is TGCAGCGCCATGAACACTGAAGCTTTCTTT. It yields the protein CSAMNTEAFF.

This clonotype was seen many times. The chain links TRBV28 to TRBJ2-3, with D possibly TRBD2 on 6 matching bases. The CDR3 contains 16 residues. V dropped 2 bases and J dropped 2 bases, with 14 bases sitting between them. Germline assignment: CDR1 MDHEN and CDR2 SYDVKM. Here the CDR3 DNA reads TGTGCCAGCAGTTTAACTAGCCTTACAAACACAGATACGCAGTATTTT. Translated: CASSLTSLTNTDTQYF.

This chain uses TRBV6-5 with TRBJ1-1, with TRBD1 as a possible D gene (5 bases). Trimming pared 6 bases from V and 4 bases from J, leaving 12 bases between. CDR3 length: 13 residues. Germline V gene data show CDR1 as MNHEY and CDR2 as SVGAGI. CDR3 sequence reads: CASSSGDFTEAFF. DNA of the CDR3: TGTGCCAGCAGCTCCGGGGACTTCACTGAAGCTTTCTTT.

The genes are TRBV6-6 and TRBJ1-2, with a possible D match to TRBD1 (6 bases). Germline V CDR1 and CDR2: MNHNY, SVGAGI (reference sequence). Trimming took off 6 bases at V and 5 bases at J, with 19 bases between the two ends. The CDR3 extends over 15 amino acids. For the CDR3, the DNA is TGTGCCAGCAGAAAAGGGGGGGCCAAGGGGTATGGCTACACCTTC. As protein: CASRKGGAKGYGYTF.

The gene calls are TRBV27 and TRBJ1-6; the match to TRBD1 covers 7 bases. Trimming took 7 bases from V and 10 from J; bases not matched to a gene: 4. The CDR3 has 12 amino acids. CDR1 is MNHEY and CDR2 is SMNVEV in the germline V gene (reference sequence). CDR3 sequence: CASKQGSSPLHF. The DNA of the CDR3 is TGTGCCAGCAAACAGGGGAGCTCACCCCTCCACTTT.

This clonotype has ten or more counts. The rearrangement uses TRBV7-3 and TRBJ2-1; TRBD2 aligns across 13 bases. This CDR3 spans 15 amino acids. V shed 5 bases and J 6 bases; nucleotides not matched to a gene: 4. Per germline, CDR1 SGHTA and CDR2 FQGTGA. The CDR3 DNA follows: TGTGCCAGCAGCCCGGGACTAGCGGGGATCAATGAGCAGTTCTTC. Residues: CASSPGLAGINEQFF.

Many counts were recorded for this clonotype. The chain employs TRBV20-1 and TRBJ1-2, with 7 positions matching TRBD1. CDR1 and CDR2 (germline): DFQATT, SNEGSKA (reference sequence). The CDR3 has 15 amino acids. Trimming removed 7 bases from V and 4 bases from J; junction bases left unmatched: 15. The DNA of the CDR3 is TGCAGTGTCAGACGAGTCGGCAGGGGGGGCTATGGCTACACCTTC. Its protein is CSVRRVGRGGYGYTF.

J is TRBJ1-1 and V is TRBV5-6; a possible D gene is TRBD1 (6 bases). The ends were cut back, 4 bases at V and 0 bases at J, with 22 bases in the middle. The CDR3 is 18 amino acids. CDR1 SGHDT and CDR2 YYEEEE come from the germline V gene. The CDR3 region is CASSAWVRIGGVNTEAFF. The DNA of the CDR3 is TGTGCCAGCAGCGCTTGGGTTAGGATAGGGGGAGTGAACACTGAAGCTTTCTTT.

This clonotype was found many times. The chain combines TRBV24-1 with TRBJ2-2; 7 bases agree with TRBD1. Losses at the gene ends were 7 bases for V and 7 bases for J; bases not matched to a gene: 11. CDR1 is KGHDR, CDR2 SFDVKD, per germline. This CDR3 spans 15 amino acids. The CDR3 loop reads CATSDTGARSGELFF. The CDR3 region has the DNA TGTGCCACCAGCGATACAGGGGCTCGAAGCGGGGAGCTGTTTTTT.

Many counts were recorded for this clonotype. The genes are TRBV29-1 and TRBJ2-1; 9 bases agree with TRBD2. The CDR3 sequence is 15 residues long. Per the germline V gene, CDR1 is SQVTM and CDR2 is ANQGSEA. J gave up 4 bases and V 2 bases, and 6 bases lay outside the gene matches. The CDR3 DNA reads TGCAGCGTTGAACTCCCAGCGGGAGGATACAATGAGCAGTTCTTC. This codes for CSVELPAGGYNEQFF.

This clonotype was detected a few times. V and J are TRBV30 and TRBJ1-1; D is unresolved. Germline CDR1 and CDR2: GTSNPN and SVGIG (reference sequence). The CDR3 is made up of 11 amino acids. V shed 0 bases and J shed 10 bases, with 9 bases lying between them. CDR3 protein: CAWSVLAGAFF. The CDR3 nucleotides read TGTGCCTGGAGTGTACTTGCGGGAGCTTTCTTT. The complete variable domain, with remaining parts taken from reference TRBV30 and TRBJ1-1, reads SQTIHQWPATLVQPVGSPLSLECTVEGTSNPNLYWYRQAAGRGLQLLFYSVGIGQISSEVPQNLSASRPQDRQFILSSKKLLLSDSGFYLCAWSVLAGAFFGQGTRLTVV.

This clonotype was found many times. The chain employs TRBV19 and TRBJ2-5; D gene unclear. Trimming removed 4 bases from V and 0 bases from J, with 9 bases in between. This CDR3 contains 14 residues. Germline V gene sequence: CDR1 LNHDA, CDR2 SQIVND (reference sequence). The CDR3 reads CASSTTDYQETQYF. Here the CDR3 DNA reads TGTGCCAGTAGTACTACAGACTACCAAGAGACCCAGTACTTC.

The chain is built from TRBV5-1 and TRBJ2-1, with 12 nucleotides matching TRBD2. The ends lost 3 bases at V and 7 bases at J; junction bases unmatched: 8. CDR1 SGHRS and CDR2 YFSETQ come from the germline V gene. CDR3 length: 16 amino acids. In DNA form, the CDR3 reads TGCGCCAGCAGCTCACTAGCGGGGGGCCCCTCTAATGAGCAGTTCTTC. This translates into CASSSLAGGPSNEQFF.

This clonotype was picked up many times. The J gene is TRBJ1-1, the V gene TRBV28; D perhaps matches TRBD1 (5 bases). The CDR3 runs 12 residues. Germline V CDR1 and CDR2: MDHEN, SYDVKM. V gave up 2 bases and J gave up 6 bases, with 7 bases separating them. CDR3 in amino acids: CASSLGAAEAFF. CDR3 in DNA: TGTGCCAGCAGTTTAGGGGCCGCTGAAGCTTTCTTT.

As regards this clonotype: One junction end does not reproduce the germline sequence, and a read error may be involved. The CDR3 coding sequence is TGTGCCAGTAAGATTAGTAACATCGGGGAGCTGTTTTTT. Translated, it gives CASKISNIGELFF. V and J are TRBV19 and TRBJ2-2; no definite D call. Germline assignment: CDR1 LNHDA and CDR2 SQIVND (reference sequence). The length of the CDR3 is 13 residues.

This clonotype was seen more than once but under ten times. The rearrangement links TRBV29-1 to TRBJ1-4; 8 bases align to TRBD1. The CDR3 runs to 15 residues. CDR1 SQVTM and CDR2 ANQGSEA come from the germline V gene. With V trimmed by 1 base and J by 11 bases, 12 bases remained unmatched. CDR3 loop: CSVEGGTGEGVKLFF. CDR3 bases: TGCAGCGTTGAAGGCGGGACAGGTGAAGGGGTGAAACTGTTTTTT.